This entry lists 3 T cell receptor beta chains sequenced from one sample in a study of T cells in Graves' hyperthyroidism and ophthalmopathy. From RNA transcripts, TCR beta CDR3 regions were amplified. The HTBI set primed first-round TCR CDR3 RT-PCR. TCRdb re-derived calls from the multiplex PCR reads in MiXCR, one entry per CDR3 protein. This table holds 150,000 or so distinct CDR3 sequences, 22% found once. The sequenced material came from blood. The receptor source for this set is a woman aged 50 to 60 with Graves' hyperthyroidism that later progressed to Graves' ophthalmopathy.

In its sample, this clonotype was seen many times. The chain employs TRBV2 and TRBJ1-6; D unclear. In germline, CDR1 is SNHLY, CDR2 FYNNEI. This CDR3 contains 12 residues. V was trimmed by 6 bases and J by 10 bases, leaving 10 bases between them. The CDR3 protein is CASRASDSPLHF. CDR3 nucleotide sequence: TGTGCCAGCAGAGCTTCAGACTCACCCCTCCACTTT.

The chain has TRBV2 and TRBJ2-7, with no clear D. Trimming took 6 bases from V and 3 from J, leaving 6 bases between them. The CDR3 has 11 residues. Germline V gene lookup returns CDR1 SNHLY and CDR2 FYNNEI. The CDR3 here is CASSNNYEQYF. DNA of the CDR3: TGTGCCAGCAGCAATAACTACGAGCAGTACTTC.

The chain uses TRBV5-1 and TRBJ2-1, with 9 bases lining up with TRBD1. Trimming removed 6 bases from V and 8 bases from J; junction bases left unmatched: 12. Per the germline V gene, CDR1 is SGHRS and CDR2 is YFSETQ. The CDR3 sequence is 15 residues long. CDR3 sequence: CASTKGGTGIDEQFF. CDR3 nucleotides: TGCGCCAGCACCAAAGGGGGGACAGGGATTGATGAGCAGTTCTTC.